This T cell receptor (beta chain) emerged from a study of blood T cell repertoires in COVID-19. Across the whole study: Collection of acute and convalescent COVID-19 samples took place in the United States, Italy and Spain.

This clone was found a few times. The authors' processing: Reference gene primer amplification gave nucleated cell count estimates. Using immunoSEQ multiplex PCR, the repertoire was profiled, and TCRdb retains in-frame clones only, with some absent. V and J calls and clone size are given by that table; D and trimming were obtained from the DNA. The sample consists of roughly 200,000 clones, approximately 90% of them appearing once. There are 15 residues in the CDR3. V shed 1 base and J 3 bases; nucleotides not matched to a gene: 6. CDR1 is LGHDT and CDR2 is YNNKEL in the germline V gene (reference sequence).

J is TRBJ2-7 and V is TRBV3-1 (or the pseudogene TRBV3-2), with TRBD2 identical over 7 bases. The specimen was PBMCs or T cells enriched from blood (not recorded which). The TCR comes from a man under 40 who had recovered from COVID-19. The CDR3 sequence is CASSQVGGSYYEQYF. DNA for the CDR3: TGTGCCAGCAGCCAAGTGGGGGGGTCGTACTACGAGCAGTACTTC.